Each of the 18 T cell receptor beta chains below was sequenced from the same sample in a study of a mutant IDH1 vaccine in newly diagnosed glioma. Sample time point: baseline, week 1 (first vaccination visit). Treatment in this sample: pre-vaccination baseline after standard-of-care therapy. The assay was immunoSEQ multiplex PCR, and TCRdb's table has in-frame clones only and misses some. There are 70,000 or so clones in the sample; over 70% occur only once, and roughly 4.4% lies in the top ten. Material: peripheral blood mononuclear cells (PBMCs), obtained from a glioma patient treated with radiotherapy, temozolomide or both. These TCRs come from a woman aged 18-29 years with glioma. Some clones in this sample may be carry-over from other donors' samples.

The chain employs TRBV2 and TRBJ1-5, with D possibly TRBD1 on 6 matching bases. V was clipped by 2 bases and J by 0 bases, with 8 bases between them. This CDR3 contains 15 residues. CDR1 and CDR2 from the germline V gene are SNHLY and FYNNEI. This CDR3 reads CASSEKDSSNQPQHF. CDR3 sequence (DNA): TGTGCCAGCAGTGAAAAGGACAGTAGCAATCAGCCCCAGCATTTT.

The chain has TRBV6-5 and TRBJ2-7; 7 bases map to TRBD2. Germline values: CDR1 MNHEY, CDR2 SVGAGI. J lost 6 bases, V lost 7 bases, and 9 bases had no gene match. This CDR3 is built from 13 residues. The DNA of the CDR3 is TGTGCCAGCACCCCGGGAGGACGACGCGAGCAGTACTTC. Encoded protein: CASTPGGRREQYF.

This chain joins TRBV27 and TRBJ1-5; the match to TRBD1 covers 7 bases. From germline, CDR1 is MNHEY and CDR2 SMNVEV (reference sequence). V shed 6 bases and J 4 bases; nucleotides not matched to a gene: 9. The CDR3 totals 15 residues. CDR3 region: CASRQTTGLNQPQHF. DNA of the CDR3: TGTGCCAGCAGACAAACGACAGGGTTGAATCAGCCCCAGCATTTT.

The chain carries TRBV6-5 and TRBJ1-2; D is unclear. The germline CDR1 and CDR2 sequences are MNHEY and SVGAGI. The CDR3 totals 13 residues. With 7 bases removed from V and 2 bases from J, the gap between germline ends came to 11 bases. The CDR3 DNA reads as TGTGCCAGCAAGAGGGCAGAGAACTATGGCTACACCTTC. This sequence encodes CASKRAENYGYTF.

This clone was recorded a few times. The V and J genes are TRBV28 and TRBJ1-1; 7 nucleotides align to TRBD1. The V segment lost 5 bases and the J segment 1 base; nucleotides outside the gene matches: 7. This CDR3 has 15 amino acids. The germline CDR1 and CDR2 sequences are MDHEN and SYDVKM. This CDR3 reads CASSLATGPNTEAFF. The CDR3 region has the DNA TGTGCCAGCAGTCTAGCGACAGGGCCGAACACTGAAGCTTTCTTT.

The rearrangement uses TRBV5-6 and TRBJ2-2, with 8 bases aligning to TRBD1. V trimming: 1 base; J trimming: 4 bases; junction bases outside the gene matches: 0. This CDR3 is built from 14 residues. CDR1 is SGHDT and CDR2 is YYEEEE in the germline V gene. CDR3 residues: CASSLQGATGELFF. The DNA of the CDR3 is TGTGCCAGCAGCTTGCAGGGGGCCACCGGGGAGCTGTTTTTT.

The chain links TRBV27 to TRBJ1-4; D might be TRBD1 (5 bases). Trimming took 0 bases from V and 7 from J, leaving 12 bases between them. The germline V gene has CDR1 MNHEY and CDR2 SMNVEV (reference sequence). The CDR3 covers 15 residues. DNA of the CDR3: TGTGCCAGCAGTTTATCTCCGGGGGAGGGTGAAAAACTGTTTTTT. Its translation is CASSLSPGEGEKLFF.

V usage is TRBV29-1 and J usage is TRBJ2-1; the D is unclear. Germline V gene lookup returns CDR1 SQVTM and CDR2 ANQGSEA. V gave up 7 bases and J gave up 7 bases, with 14 bases separating them. The CDR3 covers 12 residues. The CDR3 DNA reads TGCAGCGCCAGCCGAGTAGGAAATGAGCAGTTCTTC. Translated: CSASRVGNEQFF.

The chain combines TRBV30 with TRBJ2-7, with D possibly TRBD1 on 5 matching bases. Trimming left V 4 bases short and J 3 bases short, with 7 bases between. CDR1 and CDR2 (germline): GTSNPN, SVGIG (reference sequence). The CDR3 is made up of 11 amino acids. The CDR3: CAWNRLYEQYF. DNA for the CDR3: TGTGCCTGGAACAGGCTCTACGAGCAGTACTTC.

This rearrangement joins TRBV14 to TRBJ1-1; tentatively, D is TRBD1 (5 bases). Per germline, CDR1 SGHDN and CDR2 FVKESK. The CDR3 contains 14 residues. V lost 2 bases and J lost 1, with 8 bases in between. The CDR3 DNA follows: TGTGCCAGCAGCCAACAAAGGGGGAACACTGAAGCTTTCTTT. This translates into CASSQQRGNTEAFF.

In its sample, this clone was seen a few times. The CDR3 protein is CASGPKGGQGYEKLFF. In nucleotides, the CDR3 is TGTGCCAGCGGCCCGAAGGGGGGACAGGGGTATGAAAAACTGTTTTTT. The chain carries TRBV11-3 and TRBJ1-4; TRBD1 aligns across 10 bases. This CDR3 is built from 16 residues. Germline trimming cut 8 bases from V and 6 bases from J; bases unmatched to any gene: 12. CDR1 and CDR2 (germline): SGHNT, YENEEA.

The chain recombines TRBV6-5 with TRBJ2-7; D uncertain. The germline V and J ends were trimmed by 0 bases and 0 bases, with 12 bases remaining between them. The CDR3 length is 16 residues. In germline, CDR1 is MNHEY, CDR2 SVGAGI. The CDR3 loop reads CASSYSSGWGSYEQYF. CDR3 sequence (DNA): TGTGCCAGCAGTTACTCGTCGGGTTGGGGCTCCTACGAGCAGTACTTC.

This clone occurred a few times. This rearrangement joins TRBV4-1 to TRBJ2-2; D remains ambiguous. The CDR3 loop spans 16 amino acids. Germline assignment: CDR1 MGHRA and CDR2 YSYEKL. Trimming removed 0 bases at V and 4 bases at J, with 12 bases between. The CDR3 DNA reads as TGCGCCAGCAGCCAAGATACTGACCCACGCACCGGGGAGCTGTTTTTT. The encoded protein is CASSQDTDPRTGELFF.

The V gene is TRBV6-4, the J gene TRBJ2-3, with TRBD2 matching over 9 bases. Germline CDR1 and CDR2: MRHNA and SNTAGT. The V gene end was trimmed by 3 bases and the J gene end by 0 bases; junction bases not matched to a gene: 1. This CDR3 has 15 residues. This chain's CDR3 is CASSEAGGSTDTQYF. The CDR3 DNA follows: TGTGCCAGCAGTGAGGCGGGAGGGAGCACAGATACGCAGTATTTT.

V usage is TRBV9 and J usage is TRBJ2-3, with 9 positions matching TRBD2. The V gene's germline CDR1 is SGDLS and CDR2 YYNGEE. V dropped 2 bases and J dropped 0; count of bases not matched to a gene: 1. The CDR3 is 15 residues long. The chain's CDR3 is CASSVGTSSTDTQYF. In DNA, the CDR3 is TGTGCCAGCAGCGTCGGGACTAGCAGCACAGATACGCAGTATTTT.

V and J are TRBV19 and TRBJ1-4; 9 nucleotides line up with TRBD1. The V and J ends lost 9 bases and 7 bases, in that order; junction bases with no gene match: 6. Germline CDR1 reads LNHDA; CDR2 reads SQIVND (reference sequence). The CDR3 extends over 13 amino acids. DNA of the CDR3: TGTGCCAGCCAACGGACAGGGGTTGAAAAACTGTTTTTT. Protein product: CASQRTGVEKLFF.

V is TRBV6-5 and J is TRBJ1-2, with 7 bases identical to TRBD1. The CDR3 is 15 residues long. The germline V gene has CDR1 MNHEY and CDR2 SVGAGI. The V and J ends lost 4 bases and 6 bases, in that order; junction bases with no gene match: 11. CDR3 bases: TGTGCCAGCAGTTTCCGCCAAACAGGGGTCGATGGCTACACCTTC. It encodes CASSFRQTGVDGYTF.

The chain couples TRBV21-1 to TRBJ1-5. TRBV21-1 is a pseudogene locus. CDR3 size: 16 residues. The CDR3, as DNA: TGTGCCAGCAGCAAAAGGCTTGGAGGAGGCAATCAGCCCCAGCATTTT. Translating gives CASSKRLGGGNQPQHF.